This record covers a single T cell receptor (beta chain). The antigen remains undetermined. It was across several immunoSEQ plates that each subset's genomic DNA was evenly split. Authors' analysis steps: Filtering differed for immunoSEQ, which gave only junction sequences without quality scores. Libraries were prepared by immunoSEQ multiplex PCR; TCRdb keeps only in-frame clonotypes and omits some of them. D and trimming were read from the DNA, whereas the V and J calls and clone size are those reported in that table. Of 700,000 to 950,000 clones listed, 90% to 98% are singletons. This entry belongs to a study of shared clonotypes between healthy human individuals. Study results and caveats: Among donors, sharing of clonotypes was expected to be affected by sequencing depth. Despite large depth, sorted-subset datasets appeared incompletely sequenced.

As defined, naive CD8 cells were CD45RO-negative and positively selected for CCR7, with terminally differentiated effector memory CD45RA+ cells excluded. Looked up from germline, CDR1 is MNHNS and CDR2 is SASEGT. CDR3 size: 17 residues. V lost 4 bases to trimming and J lost 2 bases, with 17 bases between them. The specimen sequenced was naive CD8+ T cells sorted from blood. V is TRBV6-1 and J is TRBJ2-2; D might be TRBD2 (6 bases). This receptor was identified in a man aged 25-40 years in good health. CDR3: CASSGYFARENTGELFF. The CDR3 coding sequence is TGTGCCAGCAGTGGATACTTTGCGCGGGAAAACACCGGGGAGCTGTTTTTT.